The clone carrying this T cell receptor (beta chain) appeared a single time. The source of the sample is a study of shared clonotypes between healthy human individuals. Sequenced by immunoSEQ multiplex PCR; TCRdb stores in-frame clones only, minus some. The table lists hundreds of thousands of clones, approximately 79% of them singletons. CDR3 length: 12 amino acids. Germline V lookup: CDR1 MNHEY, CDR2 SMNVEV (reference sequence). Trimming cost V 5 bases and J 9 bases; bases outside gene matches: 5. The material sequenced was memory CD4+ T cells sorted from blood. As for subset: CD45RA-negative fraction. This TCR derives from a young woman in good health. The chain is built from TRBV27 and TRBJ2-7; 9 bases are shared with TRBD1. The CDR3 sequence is CASSTLQGAQYF. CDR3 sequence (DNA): TGTGCCAGCAGTACATTACAGGGGGCGCAGTACTTC.